This passage covers 8 T cell receptor beta chains from one sample sequenced in a study of long-term antiretroviral therapy in people with HIV. They ran version v3.0 of the immunoSEQ assay at survey level. Clones were sequenced by immunoSEQ multiplex PCR, and TCRdb holds only the in-frame ones, with some missing. This table holds under 35,000 clones, roughly 94% found once. Sequencing was performed on unsorted PBMCs, taken about 5.1 years after starting antiretroviral therapy. The receptors were sampled from a woman aged 50 to 60 with HIV.

The rearrangement links TRBV5-1 to TRBJ2-1; TRBD2 matches at 13 bases. Germline V lookup: CDR1 SGHRS, CDR2 YFSETQ. The CDR3 covers 14 residues. Trimming at V came to 6 bases and at J to 7 bases, leaving 4 bases not matched to a gene. The CDR3 nucleotides are TGCGCCAGCAAGACTAGCGGGGGGTCGAATGAGCAGTTCTTC. As protein: CASKTSGGSNEQFF.

The chain is built from TRBV6-5 and TRBJ1-1; the D gene is possibly TRBD1 (6 bases). Trimming cost V 2 bases and J 9 bases, with 22 bases left between them. The CDR3 runs to 16 residues. Germline V gene data show CDR1 as MNHEY and CDR2 as SVGAGI. CDR3 protein: CASSYGGLQGSPKAFF. DNA for the CDR3: TGTGCCAGCAGTTACGGAGGATTACAGGGCTCCCCCAAAGCTTTCTTT.

This clone was recorded only once. J is TRBJ1-3 and V is TRBV19; D may be TRBD1 (5 bases). The CDR3 is 17 amino acids. Germline CDR1 reads LNHDA; CDR2 reads SQIVND (reference sequence). The V end lost 6 bases, the J end lost 4 bases, and 22 bases lay between the germline ends. CDR3 nucleotide sequence: TGTGCCAGTAGCCCCCTCCAGGGCCCCCGCTCCGGAAACACCATATATTTT. It specifies CASSPLQGPRSGNTIYF.

This chain joins TRBV5-6 and TRBJ1-4, with TRBD1 identical over 7 bases. Trimming at V came to 4 bases and at J to 7 bases, leaving 4 bases not matched to a gene. This CDR3 is built from 13 residues. Germline loops: CDR1 SGHDT, CDR2 YYEEEE. The CDR3: CASSKQGSEKLFF. CDR3 coding DNA: TGTGCCAGCAGCAAACAGGGGAGTGAAAAACTGTTTTTT.

The table lists this clone with a few counts. An end of the junction differs from the germline gene, which may be a read error. The gene calls are TRBV5-1 and TRBJ1-1, with a weak D call TRBD1 (6 bases). The length of the CDR3 is 15 residues. Germline CDR1 is SGHRS and CDR2 is YFSETQ. CDR3 nucleotide sequence: TGCGCCAGCAGTTTGGGATTACAGGGAGGGGCTGAAGCTTTCTTT. It encodes CASSLGLQGGAEAFF.

This clone was picked up one time. The rearrangement uses TRBV10-2 and TRBJ2-1; maybe TRBD2 (6 bases). The CDR3 is made up of 14 amino acids. V was clipped by 4 bases and J by 0 bases, with 7 bases between them. Germline values: CDR1 WSHSY, CDR2 SAAADI. The CDR3 protein is CASSASASYNEQFF. CDR3 in DNA: TGCGCCAGCAGTGCTAGCGCCTCCTACAATGAGCAGTTCTTC.

The chain uses TRBV7-2 and TRBJ1-5; D uncertain. Deletions cut 1 base from V and 6 bases from J, with 10 bases between. This CDR3 is 14 amino acids long. Germline V CDR1 and CDR2: SGHTA, FQGNSA. CDR3 sequence: CASSLGLGSQPQHF. The CDR3 coding sequence is TGTGCCAGCAGCTTAGGGTTGGGAAGTCAGCCCCAGCATTTT.

This chain joins TRBV10-3 and TRBJ1-1; TRBD1 might be the D (5 bases). This CDR3 is 19 amino acids long. Germline CDR1 ENHRY, CDR2 SYGVKD. Trimming cost V 0 bases and J 10 bases, with 30 bases left between them. CDR3 DNA: TGTGCCATCAGTGAGTCGAATCCCCTAGACAGCCAAGGAACCGCCGGAGCTTTCTTT. It specifies CAISESNPLDSQGTAGAFF.